This paragraph covers one T cell receptor beta chain sequence. Assay used: immunoSEQ multiplex PCR; TCRdb lists only in-frame clones, some missing. The sample lists about 250,000 clones; around 84% were seen once. Participant reports of clinical history set cohort assignment. V dropped 2 bases and J dropped 8 bases, with 19 bases sitting between them. The germline gives CDR1 SGHRS, CDR2 YFSETQ. This CDR3 is 15 amino acids long. These data come from a study of blood T cell repertoires in COVID-19. What was sequenced was PBMCs or T cells enriched from blood (not recorded which). The rearrangement uses TRBV5-1 and TRBJ1-2; D possibly corresponds to TRBD1 (5 bases). This receptor was identified in a woman in her 50s who had recovered from COVID-19. The CDR3 loop is CASSFNRAQGEGYTF. The DNA of the CDR3 is TGCGCCAGCAGCTTCAACCGGGCCCAGGGTGAAGGCTACACCTTC.